These T cell receptor beta chains were read from a single sample in a study of shared clonotypes between healthy human individuals. Clones were read by immunoSEQ multiplex PCR, and TCRdb kept only the in-frame ones, dropping some. Here the sample spans around 700,000 clones, 73% being singletons. Source material: memory CD4+ T cells sorted from blood. The receptors were gathered from a woman aged 25 to 39 in good health. The CDR3 runs from the conserved cysteine through the conserved F or W. A D gene is named only where the DNA matches it firmly. Some rows mark clone size as missing; the rest say once, few, many or name a class of expanded clone.

v_call: TRBV5-1; j_call: TRBJ1-1; clone_size: NA; d_call: TRBD1; cdr3_aa: CASSLEGARGTEAFF; cdr3_nt: TGCGCCAGCAGCCTAGAGGGGGCCCGGGGCACTGAAGCTTTCTTT
v_call: TRBV5-4; j_call: TRBJ2-5; clone_size: NA; d_call: TRBD2; cdr3_aa: CASSLGLASQETQYF; cdr3_nt: TGTGCCAGCAGCTTGGGACTAGCGTCCCAAGAGACCCAGTACTTC
v_call: TRBV5-1; j_call: TRBJ2-5; clone_size: NA; d_call: TRBD2; cdr3_aa: CASSFSAGEETQYF; cdr3_nt: TGCGCCAGCAGCTTCTCAGCGGGAGAAGAGACCCAGTACTTC
v_call: TRBV7-2; j_call: TRBJ2-3; clone_size: NA; d_call: TRBD2; cdr3_aa: CASSSRLAGPDTQYF; cdr3_nt: TGTGCCAGCAGCTCAAGACTAGCGGGCCCAGATACGCAGTATTTT
v_call: TRBV7-9; j_call: TRBJ2-1; clone_size: NA; d_call: NA; cdr3_aa: CASSLGTFPGSHNEQFF; cdr3_nt: TGTGCCAGCAGCTTAGGGACTTTCCCCGGGAGTCACAATGAGCAGTTCTTC
v_call: TRBV18; j_call: TRBJ2-1; clone_size: NA; d_call: NA; cdr3_aa: CASSPPNRAQRDEQFF; cdr3_nt: TGTGCCAGCTCACCACCGAACAGAGCCCAACGGGATGAGCAGTTCTTC
v_call: TRBV11-2; j_call: TRBJ2-1; clone_size: NA; d_call: TRBD2; cdr3_aa: CASSLGTGGPYEQFF; cdr3_nt: TGTGCCAGCAGCTTAGGTACGGGAGGACCCTATGAGCAGTTCTTC
v_call: TRBV25-1; j_call: TRBJ1-5; clone_size: NA; d_call: NA; cdr3_aa: CASLRQPQHF; cdr3_nt: TGTGCCAGCCTCCGGCAGCCCCAGCATTTT
v_call: TRBV19; j_call: TRBJ2-1; clone_size: few; d_call: TRBD2; cdr3_aa: CASSILAGLVNNEQFF; cdr3_nt: TGTGCCAGTAGTATCCTAGCGGGACTTGTGAACAATGAGCAGTTCTTC
v_call: TRBV2; j_call: TRBJ2-7; clone_size: few; d_call: NA; cdr3_aa: CASSEVWRMYEQYF; cdr3_nt: TGTGCCAGCAGTGAGGTTTGGCGGATGTACGAGCAGTACTTC
v_call: TRBV29-1; j_call: TRBJ1-1; clone_size: few; d_call: NA; cdr3_aa: CSVESEAFF; cdr3_nt: TGCAGCGTTGAAAGTGAAGCTTTCTTT
v_call: TRBV28; j_call: TRBJ2-1; clone_size: NA; d_call: TRBD2; cdr3_aa: CASHGTSGRNEYNEQFF; cdr3_nt: TGTGCCAGCCACGGGACTAGCGGGAGGAATGAATACAATGAGCAGTTCTTC
v_call: TRBV28; j_call: TRBJ2-6; clone_size: NA; d_call: NA; cdr3_aa: CATSRLAGANVLTF; cdr3_nt: TGTGCCACCTCAAGGTTAGCTGGGGCCAACGTCCTGACTTTC
v_call: TRBV5-6; j_call: TRBJ2-5; clone_size: NA; d_call: NA; cdr3_aa: CASRSMGETQYF; cdr3_nt: TGTGCCAGCAGGTCTATGGGGGAGACCCAGTACTTC
v_call: TRBV6-1; j_call: TRBJ1-5; clone_size: few; d_call: NA; cdr3_aa: CASSEFQPYSNQPQHF; cdr3_nt: TGTGCCAGCAGTGAATTCCAGCCGTATAGCAATCAGCCCCAGCATTTT
v_call: TRBV28; j_call: TRBJ2-2; clone_size: NA; d_call: TRBD2; cdr3_aa: CASSLRAGGLVGELFF; cdr3_nt: TGTGCCAGCAGTTTACGGGCGGGAGGGCTAGTCGGGGAGCTGTTTTTT
v_call: TRBV2; j_call: TRBJ2-1; clone_size: NA; d_call: TRBD1; cdr3_aa: CASSVQGAVEQFF; cdr3_nt: TGTGCCAGCAGTGTGCAGGGGGCCGTTGAGCAGTTCTTC
v_call: TRBV7-9; j_call: TRBJ2-2; clone_size: many; d_call: NA; cdr3_aa: CASTGNTGELFF; cdr3_nt: TGTGCCAGCACAGGGAACACCGGGGAGCTGTTTTTT
v_call: TRBV28; j_call: TRBJ2-4; clone_size: many; d_call: NA; cdr3_aa: CASNRITENIQYF; cdr3_nt: TGTGCCAGCAACCGGATTACGGAAAACATTCAGTACTTC
v_call: TRBV19; j_call: TRBJ1-2; clone_size: NA; d_call: NA; cdr3_aa: CASSIEEGTYGYTF; cdr3_nt: TGTGCCAGTAGTATAGAAGAGGGTACCTATGGCTACACCTTC